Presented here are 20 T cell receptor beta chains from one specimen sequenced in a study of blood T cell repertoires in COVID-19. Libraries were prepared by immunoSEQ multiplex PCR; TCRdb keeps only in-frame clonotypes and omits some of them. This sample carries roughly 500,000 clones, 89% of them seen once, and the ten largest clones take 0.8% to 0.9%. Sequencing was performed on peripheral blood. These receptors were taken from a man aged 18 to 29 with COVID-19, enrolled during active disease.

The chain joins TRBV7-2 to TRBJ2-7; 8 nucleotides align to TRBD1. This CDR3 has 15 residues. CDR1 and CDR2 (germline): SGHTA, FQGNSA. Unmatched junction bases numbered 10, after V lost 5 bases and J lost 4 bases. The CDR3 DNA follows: TGTGCCAGCAGCCTAGGGACAGGAAGAGGGTACGAGCAGTACTTC. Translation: CASSLGTGRGYEQYF.

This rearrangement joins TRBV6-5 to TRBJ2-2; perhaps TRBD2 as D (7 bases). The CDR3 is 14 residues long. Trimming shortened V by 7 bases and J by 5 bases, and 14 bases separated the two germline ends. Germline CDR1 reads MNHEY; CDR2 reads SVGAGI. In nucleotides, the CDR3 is TGTGCCAGCATGTGGGGGGGCATGACCGGGGAGCTGTTTTTT. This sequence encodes CASMWGGMTGELFF.

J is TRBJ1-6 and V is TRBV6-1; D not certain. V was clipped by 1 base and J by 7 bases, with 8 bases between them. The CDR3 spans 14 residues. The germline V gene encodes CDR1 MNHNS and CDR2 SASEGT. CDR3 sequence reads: CASSEGARNSPLHF. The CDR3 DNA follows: TGTGCCAGCAGTGAAGGGGCAAGGAATTCACCCCTCCACTTT.

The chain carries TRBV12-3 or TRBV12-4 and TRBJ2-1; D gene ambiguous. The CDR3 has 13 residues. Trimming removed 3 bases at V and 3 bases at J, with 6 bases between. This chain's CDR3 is CASSLLLYNEQFF. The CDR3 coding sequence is TGTGCCAGCAGTTTGCTACTCTACAATGAGCAGTTCTTC.

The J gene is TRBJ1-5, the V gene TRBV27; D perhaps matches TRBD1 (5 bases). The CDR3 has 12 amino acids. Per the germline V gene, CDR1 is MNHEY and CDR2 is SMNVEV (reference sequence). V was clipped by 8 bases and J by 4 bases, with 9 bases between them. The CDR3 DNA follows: TGTGCCAGCTCGGACACTAATCAGCCCCAGCATTTT. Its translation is CASSDTNQPQHF.

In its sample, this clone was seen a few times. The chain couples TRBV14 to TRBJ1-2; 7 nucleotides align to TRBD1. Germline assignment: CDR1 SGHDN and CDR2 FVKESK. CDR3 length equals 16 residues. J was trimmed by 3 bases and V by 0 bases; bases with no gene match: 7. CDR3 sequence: CASSQDLETGYYGYTF. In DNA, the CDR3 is TGTGCCAGCAGCCAAGATCTTGAGACAGGGTACTATGGCTACACCTTC. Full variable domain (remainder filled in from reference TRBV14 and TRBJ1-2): EAGVTQFPSHSVIEKGQTVTLRCDPISGHDNLYWYRRVMGKEIKFLLHFVKESKQDESGMPNNRFLAERTGGTYSTLKVQPAELEDSGVYFCASSQDLETGYYGYTFGSGTRLTVV.

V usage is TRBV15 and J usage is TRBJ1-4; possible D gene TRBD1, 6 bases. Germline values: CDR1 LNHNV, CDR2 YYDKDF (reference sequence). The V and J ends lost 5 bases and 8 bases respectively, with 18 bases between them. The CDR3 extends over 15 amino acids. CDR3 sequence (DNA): TGTGCCACCAGCTTAAGACAGGCTGGACGAGAAAAACTGTTTTTT. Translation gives CATSLRQAGREKLFF.

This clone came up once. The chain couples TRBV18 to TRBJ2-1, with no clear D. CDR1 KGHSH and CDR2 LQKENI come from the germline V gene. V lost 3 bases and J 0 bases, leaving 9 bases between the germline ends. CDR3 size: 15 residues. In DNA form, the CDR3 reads TGTGCCAGCTCACCTGCGATAAGCTCCTACAATGAGCAGTTCTTC. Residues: CASSPAISSYNEQFF.

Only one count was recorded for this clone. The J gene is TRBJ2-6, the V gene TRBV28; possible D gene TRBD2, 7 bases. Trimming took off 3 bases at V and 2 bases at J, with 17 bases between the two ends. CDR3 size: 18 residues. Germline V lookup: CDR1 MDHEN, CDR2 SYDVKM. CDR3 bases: TGTGCCAGCAGTTTCGCTGGGGGGGGCGCGGCTGGGGCCAACGTCCTGACTTTC. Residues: CASSFAGGGAAGANVLTF.

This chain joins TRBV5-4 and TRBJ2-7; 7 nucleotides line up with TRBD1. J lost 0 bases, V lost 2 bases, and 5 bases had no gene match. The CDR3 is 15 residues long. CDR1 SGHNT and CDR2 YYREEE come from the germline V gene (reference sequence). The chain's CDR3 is CASSLGQESSYEQYF. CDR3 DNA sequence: TGTGCCAGCAGCTTAGGACAGGAAAGCTCCTACGAGCAGTACTTC. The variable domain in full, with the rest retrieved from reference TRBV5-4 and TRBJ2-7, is ETGVTQSPTHLIKTRGQQVTLRCSSQSGHNTVSWYQQALGQGPQFIFQYYREEENGRGNFPPRFSGLQFPNYSSELNVNALELDDSALYLCASSLGQESSYEQYFGPGTRLTVT.

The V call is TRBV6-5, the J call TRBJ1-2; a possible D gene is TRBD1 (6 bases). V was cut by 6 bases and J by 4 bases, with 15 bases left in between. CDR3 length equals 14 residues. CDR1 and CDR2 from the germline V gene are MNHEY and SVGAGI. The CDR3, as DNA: TGTGCCAGCAGCCCCCGGACAGTAGTCTATGGCTACACCTTC. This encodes CASSPRTVVYGYTF.

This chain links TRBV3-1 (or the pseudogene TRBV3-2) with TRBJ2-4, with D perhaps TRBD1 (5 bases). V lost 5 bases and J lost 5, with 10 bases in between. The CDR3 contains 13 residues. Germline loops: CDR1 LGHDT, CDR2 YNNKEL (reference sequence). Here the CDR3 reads CASSLKGQNIQYF. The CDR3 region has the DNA TGTGCCAGCAGCTTAAAGGGGCAAAACATTCAGTACTTC.

The CDR3 loop reads CASSPFDGGGDTGELFF. CDR3 nucleotides: TGCGCCAGCAGCCCTTTTGATGGCGGGGGGGACACCGGGGAGCTGTTTTTT. The rearrangement links TRBV4-1 to TRBJ2-2, with TRBD2 identical over 9 bases. V shed 4 bases and J 3 bases; nucleotides not matched to a gene: 9. Germline values: CDR1 MGHRA, CDR2 YSYEKL. The CDR3 is 17 amino acids.

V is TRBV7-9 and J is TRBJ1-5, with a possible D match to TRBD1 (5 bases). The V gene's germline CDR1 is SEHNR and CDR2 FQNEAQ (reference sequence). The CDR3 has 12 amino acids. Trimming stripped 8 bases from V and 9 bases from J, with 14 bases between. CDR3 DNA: TGTGCCAGCCAACAAGACGGGGGGCCCCAGCATTTT. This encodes CASQQDGGPQHF.

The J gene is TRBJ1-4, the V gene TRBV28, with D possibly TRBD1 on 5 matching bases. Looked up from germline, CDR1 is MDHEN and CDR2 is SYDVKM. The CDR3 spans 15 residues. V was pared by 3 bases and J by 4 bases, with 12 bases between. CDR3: CASSLMSGLNEKLFF. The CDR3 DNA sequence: TGTGCCAGCAGTTTGATGTCGGGACTTAATGAAAAACTGTTTTTT.

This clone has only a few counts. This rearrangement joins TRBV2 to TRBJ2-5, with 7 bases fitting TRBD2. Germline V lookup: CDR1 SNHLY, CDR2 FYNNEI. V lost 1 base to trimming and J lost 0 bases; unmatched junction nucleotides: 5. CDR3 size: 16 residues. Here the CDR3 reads CASSEVASGYQETQYF. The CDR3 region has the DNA TGTGCCAGCAGTGAAGTTGCTAGCGGCTACCAAGAGACCCAGTACTTC. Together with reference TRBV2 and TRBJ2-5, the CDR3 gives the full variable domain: EPEVTQTPSHQVTQMGQEVILRCVPISNHLYFYWYRQILGQKVEFLVSFYNNEISEKSEIFDDQFSVERPDGSNFTLKIRSTKLEDSAMYFCASSEVASGYQETQYFGPGTRLLVL.

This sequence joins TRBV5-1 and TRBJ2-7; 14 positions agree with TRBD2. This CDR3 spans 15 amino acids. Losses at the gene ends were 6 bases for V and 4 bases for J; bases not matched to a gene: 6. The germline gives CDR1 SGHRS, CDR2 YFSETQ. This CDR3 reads CASTVGTSGGYEQYF. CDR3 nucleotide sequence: TGCGCCAGCACCGTGGGGACTAGCGGGGGTTACGAGCAGTACTTC.

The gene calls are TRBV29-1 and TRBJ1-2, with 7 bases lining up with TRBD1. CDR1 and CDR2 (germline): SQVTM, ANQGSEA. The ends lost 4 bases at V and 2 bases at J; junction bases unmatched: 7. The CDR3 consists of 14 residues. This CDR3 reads CSVGARQGNYGYTF. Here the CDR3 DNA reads TGCAGCGTTGGGGCAAGACAGGGAAACTATGGCTACACCTTC.

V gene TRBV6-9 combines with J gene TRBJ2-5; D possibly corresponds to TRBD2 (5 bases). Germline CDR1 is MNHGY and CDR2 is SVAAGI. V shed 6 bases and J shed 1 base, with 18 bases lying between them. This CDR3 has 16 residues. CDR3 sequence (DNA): TGTGCCAGCAGGGACCAGAGGGTCAGGCCCCAAGAGACCCAGTACTTC. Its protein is CASRDQRVRPQETQYF.

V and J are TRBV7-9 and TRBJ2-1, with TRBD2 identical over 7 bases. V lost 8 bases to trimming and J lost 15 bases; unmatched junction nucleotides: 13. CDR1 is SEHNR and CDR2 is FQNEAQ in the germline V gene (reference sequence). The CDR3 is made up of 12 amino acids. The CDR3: CASRQRRELGFF. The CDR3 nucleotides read TGTGCCAGCCGACAGAGGCGGGAGTTAGGGTTCTTC.